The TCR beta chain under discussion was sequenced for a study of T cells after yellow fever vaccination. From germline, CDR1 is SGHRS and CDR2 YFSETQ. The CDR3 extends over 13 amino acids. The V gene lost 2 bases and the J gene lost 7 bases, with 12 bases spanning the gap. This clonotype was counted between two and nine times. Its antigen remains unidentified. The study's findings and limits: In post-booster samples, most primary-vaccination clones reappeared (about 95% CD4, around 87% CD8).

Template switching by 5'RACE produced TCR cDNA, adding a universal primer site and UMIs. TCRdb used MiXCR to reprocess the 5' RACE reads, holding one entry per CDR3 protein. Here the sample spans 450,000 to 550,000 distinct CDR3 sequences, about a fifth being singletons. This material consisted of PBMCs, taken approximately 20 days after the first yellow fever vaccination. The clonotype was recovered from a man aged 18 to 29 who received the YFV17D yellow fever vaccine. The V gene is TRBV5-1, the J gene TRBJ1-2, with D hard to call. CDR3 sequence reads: CASSFDLGGGYTF. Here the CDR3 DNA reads TGCGCCAGCAGCTTCGACCTCGGCGGTGGCTACACCTTC.